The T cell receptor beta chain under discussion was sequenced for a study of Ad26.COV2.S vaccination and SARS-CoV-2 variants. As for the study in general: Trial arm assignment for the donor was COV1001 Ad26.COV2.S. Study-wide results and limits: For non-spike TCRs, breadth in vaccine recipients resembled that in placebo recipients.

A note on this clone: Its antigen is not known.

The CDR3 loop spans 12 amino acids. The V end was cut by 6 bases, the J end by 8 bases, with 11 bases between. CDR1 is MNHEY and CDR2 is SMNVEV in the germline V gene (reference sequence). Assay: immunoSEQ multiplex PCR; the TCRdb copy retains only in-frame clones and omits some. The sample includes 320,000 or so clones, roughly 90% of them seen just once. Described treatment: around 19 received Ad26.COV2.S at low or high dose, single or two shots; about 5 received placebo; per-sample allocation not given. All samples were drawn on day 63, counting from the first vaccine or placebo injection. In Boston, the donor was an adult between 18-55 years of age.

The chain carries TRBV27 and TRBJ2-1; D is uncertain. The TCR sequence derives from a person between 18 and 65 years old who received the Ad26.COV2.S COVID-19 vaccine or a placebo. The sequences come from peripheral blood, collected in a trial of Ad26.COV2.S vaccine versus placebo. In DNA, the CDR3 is TGTGCCAGCAGCTATATCGGCGATGAGCAGTTCTTC. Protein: CASSYIGDEQFF.